This is a list of T cell receptor beta chains from one sample in a study of blood T cell repertoires in COVID-19. The data were produced by immunoSEQ multiplex PCR, yet TCRdb's version contains in-frame clones alone and is incomplete. The data contain about 240,000 clones, around 88% of them singletons. The source material was PBMCs or T cells enriched from blood (not recorded which). The receptors derive from a woman aged 40 to 50 with acute COVID-19. Both conserved end residues are trimmed from each CDR3. Each record gives: J gene, V gene, CDR3 protein.

TRBJ1-1,TRBV7-2,ASSFGTANTEAF
TRBJ1-6,TRBV5-5,ASSLVDSYNSPLH
TRBJ2-1,TRBV14,ASSQGPPPIHEQF
TRBJ1-5,TRBV19,ASSGTGLNQPQH
TRBJ2-2,TRBV4-1,ASSQVFSGSDTGELF
TRBJ1-2,TRBV9,ASSVQVNYGYT
TRBJ1-1,TRBV25-1,ASSTQVEGRHAF
TRBJ2-7,TRBV6-5,ASSLGDTYEQY
TRBJ2-7,TRBV7-8,ASSLVPTSGSIYEQY
TRBJ2-3,TRBV7-8,ASSPQAGDTQY
TRBJ2-1,TRBV15,ATSSPRAANSYNEQF
TRBJ2-7,TRBV7-9,ASRTSGQDEQY
TRBJ2-3,TRBV12-3/TRBV12-4,ASISWDRFTQY
TRBJ2-1,TRBV7-3,ASSPRGGRALEQF
TRBJ2-7,TRBV14,ASSPKTGLVEQY
TRBJ2-2,TRBV24-1,ATSDLTGAGELF
TRBJ2-2,TRBV23-1,ARSSGGGCTSARQFANTGELF
TRBJ2-2,TRBV5-1,ASSSLTSGRDTGELF
TRBJ2-1,TRBV7-3,ASSLAGPSLNEQF
TRBJ2-7,TRBV5-5,ASPSGGNYYEQY
TRBJ2-7,TRBV19,ASSDFSRDEQY
TRBJ2-1,TRBV3-1/TRBV3-2,ASSQRVAYNEQF
TRBJ2-1,TRBV7-9,ASRKGLAGTNEQF
TRBJ2-2,TRBV2,ASSEVSGLGELF
TRBJ2-7,TRBV3-1/TRBV3-2,ASSRGLVNYEQY